This T cell receptor beta chain comes out of a study of cytomegalovirus exposure and HLA in healthy donors. Overall study findings and caveats: In an earlier analysis, about 87% or about 30%: the productive usage of most TCR beta V segments. The study listed roughly 150 cytomegalovirus-associated TCR beta chains.

PCR primers comprised 60 Vbeta and 13 Jbeta primers. Generated by immunoSEQ multiplex PCR, the TCRdb table keeps only in-frame clones and is missing some. This table has roughly 160,000 clones, less than 90% appearing once. V lost 7 bases and J 5 bases, leaving 17 bases between the germline ends. The CDR3 has 14 amino acids. The germline CDR1 and CDR2 sequences are SGHVS and FNYEAQ. Comment on this clone: Antigen unknown.

This receptor was identified in a young man in good health and CMV-seronegative. Sequencing used PBMCs. The chain couples TRBV7-6 to TRBJ2-5; a weak D match, TRBD2 (5 bases). The CDR3 nucleotides are TGTGCCAGCACCGCGTCAGAACCGGGGGAGACCCAGTACTTC. Its protein is CASTASEPGETQYF.